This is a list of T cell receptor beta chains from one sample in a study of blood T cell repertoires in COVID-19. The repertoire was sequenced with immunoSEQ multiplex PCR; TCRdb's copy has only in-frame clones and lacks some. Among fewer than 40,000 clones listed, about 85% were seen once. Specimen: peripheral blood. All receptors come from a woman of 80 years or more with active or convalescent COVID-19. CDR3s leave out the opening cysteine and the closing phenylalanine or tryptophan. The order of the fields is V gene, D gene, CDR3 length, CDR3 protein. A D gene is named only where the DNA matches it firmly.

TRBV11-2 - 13 ASSLGGGYAGELF
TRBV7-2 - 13 ASSLVEGGLYEQY
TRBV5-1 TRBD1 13 ASSVGTGGQETQY
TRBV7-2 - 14 ASSLDGGASSYEQY
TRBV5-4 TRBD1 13 ASSFQGADFDEQF
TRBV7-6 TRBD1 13 ASSSDRGSGNTIY
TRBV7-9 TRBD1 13 ASSPGDRVTDTQY
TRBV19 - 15 ASSGAGGFTDNSPLH
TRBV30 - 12 AWSVPVSGNTIY
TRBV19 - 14 ASSRQSSSYNSPLH
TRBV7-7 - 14 ASSLGPPGSGNTIY
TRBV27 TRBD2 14 ASSIRTSGGVNEQY
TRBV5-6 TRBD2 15 ASSFGLAGSSYNEQF
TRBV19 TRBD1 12 ASSIRGRDYGYT
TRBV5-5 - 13 ASSLSVSGNNEQF
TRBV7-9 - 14 ASSLALDRSIEKLF
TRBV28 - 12 ASSFGGEPYGYT
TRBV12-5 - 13 ASGLTRFDQETQY
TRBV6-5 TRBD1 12 ASGQEGWGYGYT
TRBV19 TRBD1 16 ASRFPPGQGIVNTEAF
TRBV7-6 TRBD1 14 ASSFFSGQAPMSYT
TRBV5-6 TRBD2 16 ASSRRTSGVSPTYEQY
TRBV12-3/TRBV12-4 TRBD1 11 ASSLNRGYEQY
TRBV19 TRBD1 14 ASSATRDRGGHEQY
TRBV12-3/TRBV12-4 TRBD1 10 ASRDRGTEQY
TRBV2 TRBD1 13 ASTGTGVSNTEAF
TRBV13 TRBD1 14 ASSRRQGASYNEQF
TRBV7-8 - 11 ASSLRNTGELF
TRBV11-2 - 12 ASSLVGVSETQY
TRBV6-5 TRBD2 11 ASSLAGAETQY
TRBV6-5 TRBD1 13 ASKIPGTGPYEQY
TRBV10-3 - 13 AISESNPAVPPQH
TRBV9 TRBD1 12 ASSLTGINSPLH
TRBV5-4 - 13 ASSGRGTARGGYT
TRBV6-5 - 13 ASGPRGSYNSPLH
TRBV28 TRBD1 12 ASSQGTVSYEQY
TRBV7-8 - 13 ASSPPQGYEETQY
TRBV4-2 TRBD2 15 ASSQDPQTSGDYEQY
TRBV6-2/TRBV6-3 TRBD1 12 ASSYLPDRDGYT
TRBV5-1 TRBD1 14 ASSLSGTGGEYGYT
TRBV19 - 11 ASNEGTNEKLF
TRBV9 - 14 ASSVDVTRITDTQY
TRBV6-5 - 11 ASSFMGGTEAF
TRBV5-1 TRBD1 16 ASSLLVTGQGITGELF
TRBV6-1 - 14 ASSEDVSVVSQPQH
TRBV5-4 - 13 ASSLKTGFVNEQF
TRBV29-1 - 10 SVVGAATEAF
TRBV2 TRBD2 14 ASRTGGGSNTGELF
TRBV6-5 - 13 ASSSSPGNTGELF
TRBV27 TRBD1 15 ASSPNQDRGRTDTQY